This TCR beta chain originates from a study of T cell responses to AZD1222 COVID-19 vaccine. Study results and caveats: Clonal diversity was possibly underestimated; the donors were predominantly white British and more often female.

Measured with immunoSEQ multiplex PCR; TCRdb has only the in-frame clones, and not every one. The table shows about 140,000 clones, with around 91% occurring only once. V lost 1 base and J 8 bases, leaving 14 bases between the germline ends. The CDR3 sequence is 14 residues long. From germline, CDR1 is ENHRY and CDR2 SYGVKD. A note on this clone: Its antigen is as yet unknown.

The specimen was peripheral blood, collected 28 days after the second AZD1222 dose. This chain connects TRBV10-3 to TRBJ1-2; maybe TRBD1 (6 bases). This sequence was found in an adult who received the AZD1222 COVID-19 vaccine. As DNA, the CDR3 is TGTGCCATCAGTGAGTTACAGGGATCTAAGGGCTACACCTTC. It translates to CAISELQGSKGYTF.